Presented here are 27 T cell receptor beta chains from one specimen sequenced in a study of CD8 T cells in ankylosing spondylitis (dated by TCRdb to about 2017). These receptors have no known antigen. Broader findings and caveats from the paper: Blood from ankylosing spondylitis patients appeared to be characterized by a TCR beta motif composed of several highly homologous amino acid variants.

Receptors were amplified or captured by 5' RACE. The reads were generated on an Illumina HiSeq 2500. The public reads were run again by TCRdb, first through fastp at Q25 and then through MiXCR, and only productive beta chains were kept. Each CDR3 protein gets just one entry, which takes the most common genes and DNA from the rows behind it. The sample table records about 210,000 distinct CDR3 sequences; around 6.6% of these occur just once. The top ten hold 14% of the sample. Sequenced input: blood, either unsorted or a sorted T cell fraction (not recorded which). The receptors were sampled from a male donor with ankylosing spondylitis.

In this sample, this clonotype turned up once. The chain uses TRBV12-1 and TRBJ2-7; TRBD2, the table's D call, was not compared with the DNA. TRBV12-1 is an annotated pseudogene. The CDR3 contains 18 residues. CDR3 amino acids: CASGPGTSGSSAPYEQYF. Written as DNA, the CDR3 is TGTGCCAGCGGCCCCGGGACTAGCGGGAGTTCCGCCCCCTACGAGCAGTACTTC.

In this sample, this clonotype turned up many times. The genes are TRBV20-1 and TRBJ2-7; no clear D gene. CDR1 and CDR2 (germline): DFQATT, SNEGSKA (reference sequence). CDR3 size: 12 residues. V lost 4 bases and J 2 bases, leaving 9 bases between the germline ends. The CDR3 sequence: CSANPGPYEQYF. The DNA for the CDR3 is TGCAGTGCTAACCCGGGCCCCTACGAGCAGTACTTC.

V is TRBV6-5 and J is TRBJ2-7, with a weak D call TRBD2 (6 bases). Germline V gives CDR1 MNHEY, CDR2 SVGAGI. V was shortened by 4 bases and J by 5 bases, with 12 bases between the two germline ends. The CDR3 contains 13 residues. The DNA for the CDR3 is TGTGCCAGCAGTTCGGGACTGTGGGACGAGCAGTACTTC. Translation: CASSSGLWDEQYF.

The chain combines TRBV5-5 with TRBJ1-2; D remains unclear. The CDR3 runs to 15 residues. The V end lost 4 bases, the J end lost 0 bases, and 13 bases lay between the germline ends. Germline CDR1 is SGHKS and CDR2 is YYEKEE (reference sequence). CDR3 loop: CASSPWTVTNYGYTF. DNA for the CDR3: TGTGCCAGCAGCCCCTGGACCGTCACTAACTATGGCTACACCTTC.

This clonotype appeared many times. The chain is built from TRBV5-1 and TRBJ2-3; 9 positions match TRBD1. Germline CDR1 is SGHRS and CDR2 is YFSETQ. The CDR3 has 16 residues. V lost 3 bases, J lost 2 bases, and 7 bases stayed unmatched. CDR3 coding DNA: TGCGCCAGCAGCTCTAGGACAGGGGCGCTCACAGATACGCAGTATTTT. Translation: CASSSRTGALTDTQYF.

This clonotype was observed many times. V usage is TRBV28 and J usage is TRBJ2-7, with 9 bases matching TRBD1. Per the germline V gene, CDR1 is MDHEN and CDR2 is SYDVKM. After removal of 2 bases from V and 6 bases from J, the junction contained 11 bases not matched to a gene. The CDR3 is 16 residues long. CDR3 sequence: CASSLGTGWSSGEQYF. The CDR3 DNA reads TGTGCCAGCAGTTTAGGGACAGGGTGGAGTAGTGGCGAGCAGTACTTC.

This clonotype was recorded a few times. This rearrangement joins TRBV11-2 to TRBJ2-1; D may be TRBD2 (7 bases). Trimming cost V 5 bases and J 6 bases, with 20 bases left between them. CDR1 SGHAT and CDR2 FQNNGV come from the germline V gene. The CDR3 sequence is 16 residues long. The CDR3 spells CASSPSGGPVSNEQFF. CDR3 DNA: TGTGCCAGCAGCCCATCGGGGGGCCCGGTGAGCAATGAGCAGTTCTTC.

The rearrangement joins TRBV6-4 to TRBJ1-4; D is unresolved. There are 14 residues in the CDR3. V was clipped by 5 bases and J by 1 base, with 8 bases between them. From germline, CDR1 is MRHNA and CDR2 SNTAGT. CDR3 DNA: TGTGCCAGCAGTCCCGGCGGAACTAATGAAAAACTGTTTTTT. It specifies CASSPGGTNEKLFF.

The chain uses TRBV27 and TRBJ2-1, with 13 bases matching TRBD2. The germline CDR1 and CDR2 sequences are MNHEY and SMNVEV (reference sequence). V trimming: 8 bases; J trimming: 9 bases; junction bases outside the gene matches: 13. The CDR3 length is 16 residues. The chain's CDR3 is CASEYIGTSGIREQFF. CDR3 bases: TGTGCCAGCGAATACATCGGGACTAGCGGGATACGTGAGCAGTTCTTC.

The rearrangement uses TRBV7-3 and TRBJ1-2; the D gene is possibly TRBD1 (5 bases). V was clipped by 0 bases and J by 0 bases, with 8 bases between them. This CDR3 spans 15 amino acids. Germline V lookup: CDR1 SGHTA, CDR2 FQGTGA. Here the CDR3 reads CASSLTGVANYGYTF. Here the CDR3 DNA reads TGTGCCAGCAGCTTAACAGGGGTAGCTAACTATGGCTACACCTTC.

The chain combines TRBV4-2 with TRBJ1-5; 8 nucleotides line up with TRBD1. The V and J ends lost 2 bases and 7 bases, in that order; junction bases with no gene match: 7. CDR3 length equals 15 residues. In germline, CDR1 is LGHNA, CDR2 YNFKEQ. The CDR3 DNA reads as TGTGCCAGCAGCCAAAGGACAGGGTCAATCCAGCCCCAGCATTTT. Protein product: CASSQRTGSIQPQHF.

This clonotype occurred many times. The rearrangement uses TRBV4-3 and TRBJ2-7, with D possibly being TRBD1 or TRBD2 (5 bases each). This CDR3 is built from 14 residues. Germline CDR1 LGHNA, CDR2 YSLEER. V gave up 0 bases and J gave up 2 bases, with 8 bases separating them. Here the CDR3 DNA reads TGCGCCAGCAGCCAAGATGGGGGTGCCTACGAGCAGTACTTC. Its protein product is CASSQDGGAYEQYF.

This clonotype showed up many times. J is TRBJ2-1 and V is TRBV10-3, with D uncertain. Between the trimmed V and J ends, which lost 2 bases and 11 bases, there was a span of 13 bases. Per the germline V gene, CDR1 is ENHRY and CDR2 is SYGVKD. There are 13 residues in the CDR3. Here the CDR3 DNA reads TGTGCCATCAGTGAGGCAAGCGATAGAAAGCAGTTCTTC. Translating gives CAISEASDRKQFF.

CDR3 loop: CASSQGTGEPNYGYTF. CDR3 coding DNA: TGCGCCAGCAGCCAAGGGACAGGGGAGCCAAACTATGGCTACACCTTC. The genes are TRBV4-3 and TRBJ1-2; 9 bases are shared with TRBD1. V lost 1 base and J lost 2; bases outside the gene matches: 5. The CDR3 length is 16 residues. CDR1 is LGHNA and CDR2 is YSLEER in the germline V gene.

This clonotype was picked up many times. The V gene is TRBV4-1, the J gene TRBJ2-1, with D possibly being TRBD2 (6 bases). The germline CDR1 and CDR2 sequences are MGHRA and YSYEKL. CDR3 length equals 15 residues. With 3 bases removed from V and 3 bases from J, the gap between germline ends came to 12 bases. The CDR3 protein is CASSHATGVYNEQFF. The CDR3 coding sequence is TGCGCCAGCAGCCACGCCACGGGAGTCTACAATGAGCAGTTCTTC.

This clonotype was counted ten times or more. V usage is TRBV14 and J usage is TRBJ2-7, with D tentatively TRBD2 (7 bases). Germline V lookup: CDR1 SGHDN, CDR2 FVKESK. V was cut by 4 bases and J by 4 bases, with 17 bases left in between. The CDR3 extends over 15 amino acids. This chain's CDR3 is CASSPGGGRGYEQYF. CDR3 DNA sequence: TGTGCCAGCAGCCCTGGGGGCGGGAGAGGATACGAGCAGTACTTC.

There are many counts of this clonotype. J is TRBJ1-2 and V is TRBV20-1; D is perhaps TRBD1 (6 bases). This CDR3 is built from 13 residues. Germline loops: CDR1 DFQATT, CDR2 SNEGSKA (reference sequence). V dropped 1 base and J dropped 2 bases, with 8 bases sitting between them. The CDR3 loop is CSARAGQNYGYTF. The CDR3 DNA reads TGCAGTGCTAGAGCCGGACAGAACTATGGCTACACCTTC.

This clonotype was seen ten or more times. The V call is TRBV6-1, the J call TRBJ2-1; TRBD1 agrees at 8 bases. The CDR3 contains 13 residues. CDR1 MNHNS and CDR2 SASEGT come from the germline V gene. V shed 5 bases and J 6 bases; nucleotides not matched to a gene: 3. The CDR3 loop reads CASSTGQGNEQFF. CDR3 nucleotide sequence: TGTGCCAGCAGTACAGGACAGGGCAATGAGCAGTTCTTC.

This clonotype came up many times. This chain connects TRBV27 to TRBJ2-1; D gene unclear. CDR3 length equals 14 residues. V lost 4 bases, J lost 4 bases, and 11 bases lay in between. CDR1 is MNHEY and CDR2 is SMNVEV in the germline V gene (reference sequence). The CDR3 loop reads CASSSYVDYNEQFF. DNA of the CDR3: TGTGCCAGCAGTTCATACGTGGATTACAATGAGCAGTTCTTC.

This clonotype was observed many times. The chain joins TRBV18 to TRBJ2-7; D might be TRBD2 (5 bases). Germline V gives CDR1 KGHSH, CDR2 LQKENI. This CDR3 region has 14 residues. Trimming took off 1 base at V and 3 bases at J, with 10 bases between the two ends. The CDR3 region is CASSPRERFYEQYF. The CDR3 DNA is TGTGCCAGCTCACCACGGGAGCGATTCTACGAGCAGTACTTC.

This clonotype has a count of ten or more. Written as DNA, the CDR3 is TGCGCCAGCAGCCAAGACCGGACAGGGTTCGGCTATGGCTACACCTTC. Translation gives CASSQDRTGFGYGYTF. The rearrangement links TRBV4-3 to TRBJ1-2; 8 positions match TRBD1. CDR1 LGHNA and CDR2 YSLEER come from the germline V gene. This CDR3 spans 16 amino acids. V lost 0 bases, J lost 4 bases, and 7 bases stayed unmatched.

The table lists this clonotype with a few counts. The rearrangement joins TRBV9 to TRBJ2-4; D is ambiguous. Germline V gene lookup returns CDR1 SGDLS and CDR2 YYNGEE. The CDR3 is 15 amino acids. V lost 4 bases to trimming and J lost 1 base, with 12 bases between them. The CDR3: CASSPRETAKNIQYF. The DNA of the CDR3 is TGTGCCAGCAGCCCCCGTGAAACGGCCAAAAACATTCAGTACTTC.

This clonotype was seen many times. The gene calls are TRBV6-6 and TRBJ2-1; D is perhaps TRBD2 (5 bases). The CDR3 runs 12 residues. The V and J ends lost 2 bases and 9 bases respectively, with 8 bases between them. Germline V CDR1 and CDR2: MNHNY, SVGAGI (reference sequence). CDR3 amino acids: CASSYRAGEQFF. CDR3 nucleotides: TGTGCCAGCAGTTACAGGGCGGGTGAGCAGTTCTTC.

This clonotype was seen many times. The rearrangement uses TRBV30 and TRBJ1-1; no firm D call. CDR1 and CDR2 (germline): GTSNPN, SVGIG (reference sequence). This CDR3 has 11 amino acids. V lost 3 bases to trimming and J lost 5 bases, with 7 bases between them. CDR3: CAWSMGTEAFF. As DNA, the CDR3 is TGTGCCTGGAGCATGGGGACTGAAGCTTTCTTT.

This clonotype was seen repeatedly, ten times or more. The chain employs TRBV15 and TRBJ2-1; D unresolved. Germline-derived CDR1 and CDR2 are LNHNV and YYDKDF (reference sequence). Deletions cut 3 bases from V and 1 base from J, with 7 bases between. The CDR3 consists of 14 residues. CDR3 sequence reads: CATSRVGSYNEQFF. The CDR3 coding sequence is TGTGCCACCAGCAGGGTGGGGTCCTACAATGAGCAGTTCTTC.

The rearrangement uses TRBV4-2 and TRBJ2-1; D unclear. The V end lost 6 bases, the J end lost 8 bases, and 14 bases lay between the germline ends. Looked up from germline, CDR1 is LGHNA and CDR2 is YNFKEQ. This CDR3 contains 13 residues. CDR3 nucleotide sequence: TGTGCCAGCAGGCCTACGGGTGGCTATGAGCAGTTCTTC. Protein product: CASRPTGGYEQFF.

There are a few counts of this clonotype. The chain uses TRBV5-1 and TRBJ2-7, with 10 bases that match TRBD2. The junction had 6 bases not matched to a gene; V was cut back by 0 bases and J by 6 bases. Germline-derived CDR1 and CDR2 are SGHRS and YFSETQ. The CDR3 consists of 15 residues. Here the CDR3 DNA reads TGCGCCAGCAGCTTGGTGCTAGCGGGAGCTTTCGAGCAGTACTTC. Translated: CASSLVLAGAFEQYF. The full variable domain, its missing parts supplied by reference TRBV5-1 and TRBJ2-7, is KAGVTQTPRYLIKTRGQQVTLSCSPISGHRSVSWYQQTPGQGLQFLFEYFSETQRNKGNFPGRFSGRQFSNSRSEMNVSTLELGDSALYLCASSLVLAGAFEQYFGPGTRLTVT.